The 10 T cell receptor beta chains listed next were all sequenced from one sample in a study of tissue T cells after allogeneic stem cell transplantation (dated by TCRdb to 2022 to 2024). Library prep was done by the immunoSEQ multiplex PCR assay. Imported from immuneACCESS, the table was reduced by TCRdb to in-frame sequences with V and J called. These copies leave out some clones; in studies compared against another copy, an unresolved V gene accounts for under half, and the cause of the remainder is not known. The sample contains about 43,000 clones, around 90% of them found a single time. Together, the top ten hold about 3.8% of the sample. This specimen's time point label, per the study, means: recipient (host-origin) PBMCs collected before allo-HCT. The sample in question was blood, obtained before transplantation. These receptors all come from a woman aged 40 to 75 who later had graft-versus-host disease after an allogeneic stem cell transplant.

This rearrangement joins TRBV28 to TRBJ1-2, with TRBD1 matching over 7 bases. Germline V gene data show CDR1 as MDHEN and CDR2 as SYDVKM. With 3 bases clipped from V and 2 bases from J, the junction kept 3 bases outside the gene matches. The CDR3 contains 14 residues. This CDR3 reads CASSLGTANYGYTF. Here the CDR3 DNA reads TGTGCCAGCAGTTTGGGGACAGCCAACTATGGCTACACCTTC.

The rearrangement joins TRBV4-1 to TRBJ2-5; maybe TRBD1 (5 bases). Germline V gives CDR1 MGHRA, CDR2 YSYEKL. The V end was cut by 0 bases, the J end by 7 bases, with 9 bases between. The CDR3 loop spans 13 amino acids. The CDR3 nucleotides read TGCGCCAGCAGCCAAGACTCTAGGGGGACCCAGTACTTC. It translates to CASSQDSRGTQYF.

This clone came up a few times. CDR3 coding DNA: TGTGCCAGCAGCCTCCAACAGGGGAGTTCGGAAGCTTTCTTT. Residues: CASSLQQGSSEAFF. The V gene is TRBV3-1 (or the pseudogene TRBV3-2), the J gene TRBJ1-1; TRBD1 aligns across 7 bases. V shed 4 bases, J shed 8 bases, and the junction held 10 bases outside the gene matches. This CDR3 spans 14 amino acids. Germline V gene data show CDR1 as LGHDT and CDR2 as YNNKEL (reference sequence).

The chain uses TRBV28 and TRBJ2-1, with 8 bases lining up with TRBD1. V shed 4 bases and J 9 bases; nucleotides not matched to a gene: 14. The germline gives CDR1 MDHEN, CDR2 SYDVKM. This CDR3 region has 16 residues. Written as DNA, the CDR3 is TGTGCCAGCAGTTCCCCAGGGGGCGCGGTAGCCGGTGAGCAGTTCTTC. Translated: CASSSPGGAVAGEQFF.

The chain combines TRBV5-5 with TRBJ1-6; 8 bases map to TRBD1. The germline V gene encodes CDR1 SGHKS and CDR2 YYEKEE (reference sequence). The CDR3 has 13 residues. J was trimmed by 9 bases and V by 4 bases; bases with no gene match: 3. The CDR3 DNA reads as TGTGCCAGCAGCGGACAGGGATTTTCACCCCTCCACTTT. Residues: CASSGQGFSPLHF.

This chain connects TRBV11-2 to TRBJ2-1; tentatively, D is TRBD2 (7 bases). The V end lost 5 bases, the J end lost 8 bases, and 19 bases lay between the germline ends. Germline-derived CDR1 and CDR2 are SGHAT and FQNNGV. The CDR3 is 15 amino acids. CDR3 in amino acids: CASSRSGSQGDEQFF. The CDR3 DNA reads as TGTGCCAGCAGCCGTAGCGGGTCACAGGGAGATGAGCAGTTCTTC.

By share, this clone ranks as medium-sized. The V and J genes are TRBV6-1 and TRBJ1-5; D remains unclear. The CDR3 covers 15 residues. Germline V gives CDR1 MNHNS, CDR2 SASEGT. Trimming shortened V by 2 bases and J by 0 bases, and 8 bases separated the two germline ends. CDR3 DNA: TGTGCCAGCAGTGAATCGGACGGTAGCAATCAGCCCCAGCATTTT. Amino acid sequence: CASSESDGSNQPQHF.

The chain carries TRBV7-9 and TRBJ2-2; D is ambiguous. Germline CDR1 and CDR2: SEHNR and FQNEAQ (reference sequence). V gave up 7 bases and J gave up 1 base, with 7 bases separating them. The CDR3 is 13 amino acids. The CDR3 protein is CASNEENTGELFF. DNA for the CDR3: TGTGCCAGCAACGAGGAGAACACCGGGGAGCTGTTTTTT.

As regards this clone: A read error may account for a junction end that differs from germline. V gene TRBV7-7 combines with J gene TRBJ2-1, with 9 bases identical to TRBD2. This CDR3 has 16 amino acids. The germline gives CDR1 SSHAT, CDR2 FNYEAQ (reference sequence). CDR3 in DNA: TGTGCTAGCAGCCCCCTTAGCGGGAGCACGGGCAATGAGCAGTTCTTC. Translating it yields CASSPLSGSTGNEQFF.

The table lists this clone with a count of one. This sequence joins TRBV5-8 and TRBJ2-7, with 7 nucleotides matching TRBD1. The CDR3 spans 14 residues. Germline V lookup: CDR1 SGHTS, CDR2 YDEGEE. Trimming at V came to 0 bases and at J to 3 bases, leaving 3 bases not matched to a gene. CDR3 in DNA: TGTGCCAGCAGCTTGGGACAGGGTATCTACGAGCAGTACTTC. Protein: CASSLGQGIYEQYF.